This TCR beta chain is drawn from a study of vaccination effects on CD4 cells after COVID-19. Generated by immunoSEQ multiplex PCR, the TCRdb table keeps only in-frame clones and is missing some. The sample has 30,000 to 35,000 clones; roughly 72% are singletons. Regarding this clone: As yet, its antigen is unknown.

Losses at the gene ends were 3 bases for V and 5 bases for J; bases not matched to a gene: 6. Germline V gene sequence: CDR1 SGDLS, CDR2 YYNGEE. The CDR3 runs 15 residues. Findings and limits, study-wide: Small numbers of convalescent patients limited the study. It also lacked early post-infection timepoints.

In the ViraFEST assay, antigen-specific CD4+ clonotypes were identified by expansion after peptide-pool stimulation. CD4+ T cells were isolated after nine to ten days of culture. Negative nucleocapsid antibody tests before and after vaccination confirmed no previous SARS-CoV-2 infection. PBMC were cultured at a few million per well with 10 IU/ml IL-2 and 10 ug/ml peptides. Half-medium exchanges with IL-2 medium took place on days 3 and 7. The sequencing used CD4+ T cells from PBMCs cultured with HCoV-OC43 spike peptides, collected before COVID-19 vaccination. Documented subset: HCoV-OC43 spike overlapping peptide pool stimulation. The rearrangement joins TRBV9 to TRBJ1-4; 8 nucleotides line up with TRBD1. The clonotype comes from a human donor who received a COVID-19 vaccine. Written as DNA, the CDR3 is TGTGCCAGCAGCGGACGGACAGGGAAGAATGAAAAACTGTTTTTT. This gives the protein CASSGRTGKNEKLFF.